This T cell receptor (beta chain) was captured by sequencing in a study of post-analysis software for immune sequencing data. Unique molecular identifiers featured in each of the TCR beta cDNA libraries. TCRdb processed the PCR reads anew with MiXCR; each CDR3 protein has one entry. Seen here are 450,000 or so distinct CDR3 sequences, around 40% observed once, and the top ten hold about 12%. In its sample, this clonotype was seen a few times. What it recognizes is unknown. CDR3 size: 15 residues. Germline lookup yields CDR1 DFQATT and CDR2 SNEGSKA (reference sequence). With V trimmed by 3 bases and J by 2 bases, 7 bases remained unmatched. Findings of the study overall: When patients were compared with controls, about five TRBV segments were more frequent, TRBV5-6, TRBV5-1 and TRBV20-1 among them. Normalized Chao1 diversity in multiple sclerosis patients fell significantly below that of controls.

Sequencing was carried out using blood. The V call is TRBV20-1, the J call TRBJ1-2; TRBD1 agrees at 9 bases. The TCR originated in a girl between 5 and 17 years old with multiple sclerosis. CDR3 sequence: CSARPWGQGNYGYTF. The CDR3 coding sequence is TGCAGTGCTAGGCCCTGGGGACAGGGAAACTATGGCTACACCTTC.